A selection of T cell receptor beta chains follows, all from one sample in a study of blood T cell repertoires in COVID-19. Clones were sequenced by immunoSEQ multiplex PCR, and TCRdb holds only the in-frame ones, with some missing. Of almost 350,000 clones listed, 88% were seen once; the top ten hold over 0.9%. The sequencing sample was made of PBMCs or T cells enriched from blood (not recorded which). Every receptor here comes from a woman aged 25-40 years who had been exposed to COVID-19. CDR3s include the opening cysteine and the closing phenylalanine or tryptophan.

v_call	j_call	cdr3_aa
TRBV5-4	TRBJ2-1	CASSPPTLLAGRLNEQFF
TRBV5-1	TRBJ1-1	CASSLASGRRNTEAFF
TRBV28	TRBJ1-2	CASSPWGQGDGGYTF
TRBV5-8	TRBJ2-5	CASSLGMTSGEETQYF
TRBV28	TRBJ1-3	CASRAGQVGGNTIYF
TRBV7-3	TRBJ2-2	CASSPAGNGELFF
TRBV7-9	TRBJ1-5	CASSLGGDNQPQHF
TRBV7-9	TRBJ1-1	CASSLPGQGNTEAFF
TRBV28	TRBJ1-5	CASSPLELNQPQHF
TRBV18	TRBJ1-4	CASSPRDRGEKLFF
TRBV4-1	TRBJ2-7	CASSQDEGSNYEQYF
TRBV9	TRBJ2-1	CASSVELETVSIGEQFF
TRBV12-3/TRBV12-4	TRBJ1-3	CATRGGSGNTIYF
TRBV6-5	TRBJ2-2	CASSYSWAPRTGELFF
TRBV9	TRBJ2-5	CASSVGLDQETQYF